This T cell receptor (beta chain) was recorded in a study of T cells in Graves' hyperthyroidism and ophthalmopathy. CDR1 is LGHDT and CDR2 is YNNKEL in the germline V gene (reference sequence). The CDR3 extends over 16 amino acids. Germline trimming cut 3 bases from V and 2 bases from J; bases unmatched to any gene: 7. Study conclusions and caveats: A 13 V-J model separated ophthalmopathy from stable hyperthyroidism.

RNA transcripts gave rise to amplified TCR beta CDR3 regions. The HTBI set primed first-round TCR CDR3 RT-PCR. TCRdb independently ran MiXCR on the multiplex PCR reads; one entry per CDR3 protein. The repertoire holds about 400,000 distinct CDR3 sequences, with roughly 15% as singletons. Diagnostic decisions used clinical symptoms, serum thyroxine and TRAb, thyroid ultrasound and orbital computed tomography. This clonotype turned up a few times. Its antigen remains unidentified. The sample taken for sequencing was blood. This receptor was identified in a woman between 25 and 40 years old with Graves' ophthalmopathy. This sequence joins TRBV3-1 and TRBJ2-1; 7 positions match TRBD2. The CDR3 reads CASSHPRLAAYNEQFF. CDR3 nucleotide sequence: TGTGCCAGCAGCCACCCGAGGCTAGCGGCCTACAATGAGCAGTTCTTC.